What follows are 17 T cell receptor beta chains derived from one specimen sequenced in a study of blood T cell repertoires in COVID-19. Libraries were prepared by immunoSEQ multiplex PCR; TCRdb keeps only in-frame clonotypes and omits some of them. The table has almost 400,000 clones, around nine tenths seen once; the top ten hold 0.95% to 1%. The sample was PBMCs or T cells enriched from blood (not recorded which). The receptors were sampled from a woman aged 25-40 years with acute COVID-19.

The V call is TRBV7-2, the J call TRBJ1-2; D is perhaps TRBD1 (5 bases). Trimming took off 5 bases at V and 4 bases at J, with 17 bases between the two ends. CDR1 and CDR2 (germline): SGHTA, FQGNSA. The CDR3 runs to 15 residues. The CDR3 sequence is CASSPTDPRAYGYTF. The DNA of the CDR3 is TGTGCCAGCAGCCCGACAGACCCTCGGGCCTATGGCTACACCTTC. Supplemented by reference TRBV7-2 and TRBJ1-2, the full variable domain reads GAGVSQSPSNKVTEKGKDVELRCDPISGHTALYWYRQSLGQGLEFLIYFQGNSAPDKSGLPSDRFSAERTGGSVSTLTIQRTQQEDSAVYLCASSPTDPRAYGYTFGSGTRLTVV.

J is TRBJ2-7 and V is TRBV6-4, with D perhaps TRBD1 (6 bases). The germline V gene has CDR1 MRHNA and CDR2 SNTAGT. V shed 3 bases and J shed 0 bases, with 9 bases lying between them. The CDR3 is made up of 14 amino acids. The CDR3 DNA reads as TGTGCCAGCAGTGAACGACAGGTCTCCTACGAGCAGTACTTC. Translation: CASSERQVSYEQYF.

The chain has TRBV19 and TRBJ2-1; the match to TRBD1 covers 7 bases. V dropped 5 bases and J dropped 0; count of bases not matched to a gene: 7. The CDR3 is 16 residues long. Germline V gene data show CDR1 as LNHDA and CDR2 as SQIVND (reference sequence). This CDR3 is CASSPRTGSSYNEQFF. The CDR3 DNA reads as TGTGCCAGTAGTCCAAGGACAGGAAGCTCCTACAATGAGCAGTTCTTC.

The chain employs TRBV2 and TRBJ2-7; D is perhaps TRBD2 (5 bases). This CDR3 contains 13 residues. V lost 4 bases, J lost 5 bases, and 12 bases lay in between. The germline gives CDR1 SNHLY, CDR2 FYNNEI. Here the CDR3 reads CASSVVDGNEQYF. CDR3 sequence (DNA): TGTGCCAGCAGTGTGGTAGACGGGAACGAGCAGTACTTC. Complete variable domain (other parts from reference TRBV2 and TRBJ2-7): EPEVTQTPSHQVTQMGQEVILRCVPISNHLYFYWYRQILGQKVEFLVSFYNNEISEKSEIFDDQFSVERPDGSNFTLKIRSTKLEDSAMYFCASSVVDGNEQYFGPGTRLTVT.

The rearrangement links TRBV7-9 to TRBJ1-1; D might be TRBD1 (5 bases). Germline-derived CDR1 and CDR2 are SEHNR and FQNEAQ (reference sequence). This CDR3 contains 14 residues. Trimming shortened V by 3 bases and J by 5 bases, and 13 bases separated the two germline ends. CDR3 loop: CASSFTQGGTEAFF. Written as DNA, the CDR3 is TGTGCCAGCAGCTTTACTCAGGGTGGTACTGAAGCTTTCTTT.

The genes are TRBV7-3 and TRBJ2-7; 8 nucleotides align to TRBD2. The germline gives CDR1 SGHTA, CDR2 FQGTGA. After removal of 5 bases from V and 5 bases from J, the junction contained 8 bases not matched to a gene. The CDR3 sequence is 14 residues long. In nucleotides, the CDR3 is TGTGCCAGCAGCCTCCGCGGGGGGACCCACGAGCAGTACTTC. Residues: CASSLRGGTHEQYF.

The CDR3 reads CASSATGAPPDTQYF. The CDR3 DNA is TGTGCCAGCAGCGCGACTGGGGCCCCCCCAGATACGCAGTATTTT. This sequence joins TRBV7-3 and TRBJ2-3; maybe TRBD1 (5 bases). Per germline, CDR1 SGHTA and CDR2 FQGTGA. Deletions cut 5 bases from V and 4 bases from J, with 16 bases between. This CDR3 has 15 residues.

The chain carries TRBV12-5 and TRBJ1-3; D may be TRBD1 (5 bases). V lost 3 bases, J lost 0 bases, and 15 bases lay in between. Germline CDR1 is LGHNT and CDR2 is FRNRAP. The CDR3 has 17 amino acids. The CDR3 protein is CASGLLIRQPSGNTIYF. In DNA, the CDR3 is TGTGCTAGTGGTTTACTCATCCGACAGCCCTCTGGAAACACCATATATTTT.

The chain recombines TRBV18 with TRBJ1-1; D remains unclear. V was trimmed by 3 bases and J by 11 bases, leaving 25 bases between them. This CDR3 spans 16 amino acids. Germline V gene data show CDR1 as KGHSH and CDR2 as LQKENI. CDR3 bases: TGTGCCAGCTCACCGGGAGGAAGGGCCCCATCAATCGGCGCTTTCTTT. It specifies CASSPGGRAPSIGAFF.

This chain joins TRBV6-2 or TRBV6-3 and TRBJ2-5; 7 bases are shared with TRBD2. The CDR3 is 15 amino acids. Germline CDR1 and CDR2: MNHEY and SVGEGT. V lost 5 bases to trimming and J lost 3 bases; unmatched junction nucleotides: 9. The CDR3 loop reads CASSGGGLAEETQYF. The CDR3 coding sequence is TGTGCCAGCAGTGGGGGAGGGCTAGCGGAAGAGACCCAGTACTTC.

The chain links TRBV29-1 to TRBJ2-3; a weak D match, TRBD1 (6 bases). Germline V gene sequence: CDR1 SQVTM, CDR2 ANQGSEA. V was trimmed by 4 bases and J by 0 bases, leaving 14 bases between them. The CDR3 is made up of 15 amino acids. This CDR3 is CSVGGTLTSTDTQYF. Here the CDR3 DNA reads TGCAGCGTTGGGGGGACACTAACTAGCACAGATACGCAGTATTTT.

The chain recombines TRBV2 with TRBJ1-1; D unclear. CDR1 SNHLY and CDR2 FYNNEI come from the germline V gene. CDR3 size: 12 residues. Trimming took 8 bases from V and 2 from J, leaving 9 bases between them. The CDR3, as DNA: TGTGCCAGCGTCTCGGGTAACACTGAAGCTTTCTTT. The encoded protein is CASVSGNTEAFF.

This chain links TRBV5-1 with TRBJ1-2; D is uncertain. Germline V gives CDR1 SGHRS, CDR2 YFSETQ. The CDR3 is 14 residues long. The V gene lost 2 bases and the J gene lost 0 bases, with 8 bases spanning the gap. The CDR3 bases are TGCGCCAGCAGCTTCGACTTCCCTAACTATGGCTACACCTTC. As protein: CASSFDFPNYGYTF. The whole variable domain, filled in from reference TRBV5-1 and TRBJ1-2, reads KAGVTQTPRYLIKTRGQQVTLSCSPISGHRSVSWYQQTPGQGLQFLFEYFSETQRNKGNFPGRFSGRQFSNSRSEMNVSTLELGDSALYLCASSFDFPNYGYTFGSGTRLTVV.

CDR3 nucleotide sequence: TGTGCCAGCAGCTTGAGAAGGGGGGGACCTAATGAAAAACTGTTTTTT. Residues: CASSLRRGGPNEKLFF. The chain has TRBV7-2 and TRBJ1-4, with a possible D match to TRBD1 (6 bases). This CDR3 contains 16 residues. V was clipped by 3 bases and J by 3 bases, with 14 bases between them. The V gene's germline CDR1 is SGHTA and CDR2 FQGNSA.

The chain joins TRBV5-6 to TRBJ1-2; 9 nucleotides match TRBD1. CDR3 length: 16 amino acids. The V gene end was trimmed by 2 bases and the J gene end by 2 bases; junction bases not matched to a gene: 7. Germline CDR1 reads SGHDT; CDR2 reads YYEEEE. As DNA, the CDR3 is TGTGCCAGCAGCTTTGTACCGGGACAGGGAAACTATGGCTACACCTTC. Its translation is CASSFVPGQGNYGYTF. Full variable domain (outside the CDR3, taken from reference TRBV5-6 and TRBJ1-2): DAGVTQSPTHLIKTRGQQVTLRCSPKSGHDTVSWYQQALGQGPQFIFQYYEEEERQRGNFPDRFSGHQFPNYSSELNVNALLLGDSALYLCASSFVPGQGNYGYTFGSGTRLTVV.

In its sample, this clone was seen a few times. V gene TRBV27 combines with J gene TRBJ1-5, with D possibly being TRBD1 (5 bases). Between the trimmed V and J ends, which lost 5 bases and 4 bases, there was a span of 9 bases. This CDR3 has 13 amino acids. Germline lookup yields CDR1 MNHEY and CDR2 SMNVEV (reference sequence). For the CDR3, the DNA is TGTGCCAGCAGTCCCAGGACAAATCAGCCCCAGCATTTT. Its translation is CASSPRTNQPQHF.

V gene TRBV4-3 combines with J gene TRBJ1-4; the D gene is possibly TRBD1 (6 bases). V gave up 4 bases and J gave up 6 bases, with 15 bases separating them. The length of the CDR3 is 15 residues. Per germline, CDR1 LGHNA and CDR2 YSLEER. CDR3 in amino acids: CASSRGGREDEKLFF. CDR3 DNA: TGCGCCAGCAGCCGGGGGGGCAGGGAAGATGAAAAACTGTTTTTT.